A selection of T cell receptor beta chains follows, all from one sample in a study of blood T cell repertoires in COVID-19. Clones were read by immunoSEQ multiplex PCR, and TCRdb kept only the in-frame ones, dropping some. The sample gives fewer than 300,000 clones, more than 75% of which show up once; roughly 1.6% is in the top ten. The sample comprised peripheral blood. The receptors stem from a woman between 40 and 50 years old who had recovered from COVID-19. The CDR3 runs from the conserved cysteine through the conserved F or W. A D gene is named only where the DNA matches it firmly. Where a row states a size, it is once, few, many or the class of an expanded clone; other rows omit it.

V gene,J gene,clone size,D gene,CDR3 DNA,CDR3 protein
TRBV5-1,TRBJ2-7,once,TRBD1,TGCGCCAGCAGCTTGTCTGGGACAGACGACTACGAGCAGTACTTC,CASSLSGTDDYEQYF
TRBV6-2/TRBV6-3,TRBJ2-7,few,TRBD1,TGTGCCAGCAACCCCGTGACAGGGTACTTCTACGAGCAGTACTTC,CASNPVTGYFYEQYF
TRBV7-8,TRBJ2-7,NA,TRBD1,TGTGCCAGCAGCTTAGGCCCCGGACAGGTTTTGGACTACGAGCAGTACTTC,CASSLGPGQVLDYEQYF
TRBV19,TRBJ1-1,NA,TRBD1,TGTGCCAGTAGTATAGATCGCCACCGGACAGGGGGGATGAACACTGAAGCTTTCTTT,CASSIDRHRTGGMNTEAFF
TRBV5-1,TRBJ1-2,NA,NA,TGCGCCAGCAGCTTGGGGACTGCAAAGAGGGTTTATGGCTACACCTTC,CASSLGTAKRVYGYTF
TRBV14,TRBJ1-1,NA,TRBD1,TGTGCCAGCAGCCAAGATATAAGGGACAGCGGAGGCACTGAAGCTTTCTTT,CASSQDIRDSGGTEAFF
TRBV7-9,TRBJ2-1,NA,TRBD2,TGTGCCCCGGCTCTAGCGGGGGGGCCCGATGAGCAGTTCTTC,CAPALAGGPDEQFF
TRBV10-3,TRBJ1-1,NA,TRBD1,TGTGCCATCGGAGGGACAGCTGGATCGGAAAACACTGAAGCTTTCTTT,CAIGGTAGSENTEAFF
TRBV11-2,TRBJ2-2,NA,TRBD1,TGTGCCAGCATGCAGGGGGCAGGCTCCGGGGAGCTGTTTTTT,CASMQGAGSGELFF
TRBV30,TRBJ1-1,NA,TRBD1,TGTGCCTGGAGTGTTGGGGGGACAGGGGGCTATAAGAACACTGAAGCTTTCTTT,CAWSVGGTGGYKNTEAFF
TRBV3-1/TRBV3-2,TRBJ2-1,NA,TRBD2,TGTGCCAGCAGCCAAGGGGTAGCGGGGTTCAATGAGCAGTTCTTC,CASSQGVAGFNEQFF
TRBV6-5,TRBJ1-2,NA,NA,TGTGCCAGCAGTCCGGGTGCGGGGGGAGCCTATGGCTACACCTTC,CASSPGAGGAYGYTF
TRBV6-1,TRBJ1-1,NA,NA,TGTGCCAGCAGTGACCTGGGGCAGGGGAACCCGAACACTGAAGCTTTCTTT,CASSDLGQGNPNTEAFF
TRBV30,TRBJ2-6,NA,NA,TGTGCCTGGAGTGGGACGGGATTCTCTGGGGCCAACGTCCTGACTTTC,CAWSGTGFSGANVLTF
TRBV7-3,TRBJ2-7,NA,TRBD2,TGTGCCAGCAGCTCGGGTGGCGGGAGGGGCCACTACGAGCAGTACTTC,CASSSGGGRGHYEQYF
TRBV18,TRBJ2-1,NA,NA,TGTGCCAGCTCTCTCCTACAAGCGAGTGTAGCCAATGAGCAGTTCTTC,CASSLLQASVANEQFF
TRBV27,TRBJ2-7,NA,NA,TGTGCCAGCAGTTTACGGGGAGTCTCCTACGAGCAGTACTTC,CASSLRGVSYEQYF
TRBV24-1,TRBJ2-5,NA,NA,TGTGCCACCAGTGATAGACAGGTGGAGACCCAGTACTTC,CATSDRQVETQYF
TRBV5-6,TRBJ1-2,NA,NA,TGTGCCAGCATGCCGGGGAGGTCGCATGGCTACACCTTC,CASMPGRSHGYTF
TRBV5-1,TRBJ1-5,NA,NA,TGCGCCAGCAGCTTAGGAGGGGTTGGAGGGCAGCCCCAGCATTTT,CASSLGGVGGQPQHF
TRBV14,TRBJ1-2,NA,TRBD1,TGTGCCAGCAGCCAGAACTACAGGGGGAACTATGGCTACACCTTC,CASSQNYRGNYGYTF
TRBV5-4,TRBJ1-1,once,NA,TGTGCCAGCACCATGGGGGGGGCATATTCCCTTAACACTGAAGCTTTCTTT,CASTMGGAYSLNTEAFF
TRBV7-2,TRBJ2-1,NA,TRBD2,TGTGCCAGCAGCGCGACTAGCGGGCAATACAATGAGCAGTTCTTC,CASSATSGQYNEQFF
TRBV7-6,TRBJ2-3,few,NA,TGTGCCAGCAGCTTAGGTGGGGGCCGTTTGGATACGCAGTATTTT,CASSLGGGRLDTQYF
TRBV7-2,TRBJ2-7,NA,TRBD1,TGTGCCAGCAGCTCAGGGACAGGGAGCTACGAGCAGTACTTC,CASSSGTGSYEQYF
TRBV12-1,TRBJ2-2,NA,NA,TGTGCCAGCAGCTCCGGCCTCGACAACGATTGTGGGTCGGAACGGGAGCTGTTTTTT,CASSSGLDNDCGSERELFF
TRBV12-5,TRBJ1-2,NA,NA,TGTGCTAGTGGTTGGACATCGGCCGGCTACACCTTC,CASGWTSAGYTF
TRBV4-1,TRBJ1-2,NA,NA,TGCGCCAGCAGCCAAGAGCAGGGCCGCGGCTACACCTTC,CASSQEQGRGYTF
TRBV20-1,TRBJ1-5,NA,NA,TGCAGTGCTAGTCGGGGATGGGATCAGCCCCAGCATTTT,CSASRGWDQPQHF
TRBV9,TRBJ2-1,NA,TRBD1,TGTGCCAGCAGCCCCCAGGACAGGGTCTCCTACAATGAGCAGTTCTTC,CASSPQDRVSYNEQFF
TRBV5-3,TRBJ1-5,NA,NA,TGTGCCAGAAGCCCTGACAGGATTAATCAGCCCCAGCATTTT,CARSPDRINQPQHF
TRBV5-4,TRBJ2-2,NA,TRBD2,TGTGCCAGCAGCCCGCTAGCGGGACTTAACACCGGGGAGCTGTTTTTT,CASSPLAGLNTGELFF
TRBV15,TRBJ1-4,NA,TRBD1,TGTGCCACCAGCAGGGGGGACAGGGTTGGGCGTGAAAAACTGTTTTTT,CATSRGDRVGREKLFF
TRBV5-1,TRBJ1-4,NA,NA,TGCGCCAGCAGCTTAGACGGCGGAAAACTGTTTTTT,CASSLDGGKLFF
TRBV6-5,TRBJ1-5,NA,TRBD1,TGTGCCAGCAGTTACTCGGGAAACAGGGGACAGCCCCAGCATTTT,CASSYSGNRGQPQHF
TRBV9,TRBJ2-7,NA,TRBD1,TGTGCCAGCAGCGTAGAGGGGGCAGGGGAGCAGTACTTC,CASSVEGAGEQYF
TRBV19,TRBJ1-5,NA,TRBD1,TGTGCCAGTAGTCCGACAGGGCGTCAGCCCCAGCATTTT,CASSPTGRQPQHF
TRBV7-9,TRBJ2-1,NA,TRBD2,TGTGCCAGCAGCTCCGGGGGGGCCGTATACAATGAGCAGTTCTTC,CASSSGGAVYNEQFF
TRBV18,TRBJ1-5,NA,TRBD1,TGTGCCAGCCGCGGACAGGGGGAGTTCAATCAGCCCCAGCATTTT,CASRGQGEFNQPQHF
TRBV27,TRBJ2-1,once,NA,TGTGCCAGCAGTCTCCGGGCCGGGAATAGCAATGAGCAGTTCTTC,CASSLRAGNSNEQFF
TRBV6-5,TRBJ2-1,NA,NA,TGTGCCAGCAGTTCGTTAGGGGCCTACAATGAGCAGTTCTTC,CASSSLGAYNEQFF
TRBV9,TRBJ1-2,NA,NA,TGTGCCAGCAGCGTAGCTACAGCTAACTATGGCTACACCTTC,CASSVATANYGYTF
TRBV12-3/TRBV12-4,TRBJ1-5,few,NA,TGTGCCAGCAGTTTGAGTTCATATCAGCCCCAGCATTTT,CASSLSSYQPQHF
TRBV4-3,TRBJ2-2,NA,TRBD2,TGCGCCAGCAGCCAAGTAGGTCCAGGACGACTAGCGGGGGACTTCACCGGGGAGCTGTTTTTT,CASSQVGPGRLAGDFTGELFF
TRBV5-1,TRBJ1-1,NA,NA,TGCGCCAGCAGCGATGGAGGGGAGGTCACTGAAGCTTTCTTT,CASSDGGEVTEAFF
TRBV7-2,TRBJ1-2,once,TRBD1,TGTGCCAGCAGCCAACGGACAGGGGTTAACTATGGCTACACCTTC,CASSQRTGVNYGYTF
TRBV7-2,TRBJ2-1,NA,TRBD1,TGTGCCAGCGGGTTGGGACAGGGCGTCTACAATGAGCAGTTCTTC,CASGLGQGVYNEQFF
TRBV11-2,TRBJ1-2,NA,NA,TGTGCCAGCAGCTTAGTCCTCTATGGCTACACCTTC,CASSLVLYGYTF
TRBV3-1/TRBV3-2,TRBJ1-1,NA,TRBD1,TGTGCCAGCAGCCAAGGCCCGACAGGGGTGAACACTGAAGCTTTCTTT,CASSQGPTGVNTEAFF
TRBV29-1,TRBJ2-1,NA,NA,TGCACCACGACCCCGCGGGGCTACAATGAGCAGTTCTTC,CTTTPRGYNEQFF
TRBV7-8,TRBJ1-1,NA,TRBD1,TGTGCCAGCAGCTTAGCTAGGACAGGGAACACTGAAGCTTTCTTT,CASSLARTGNTEAFF
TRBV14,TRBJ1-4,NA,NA,TGTGCCAGCAGCCAAGATCCCTACCTTAATGAAAAACTGTTTTTT,CASSQDPYLNEKLFF
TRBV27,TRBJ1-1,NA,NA,TGTGCCAGCAGAGAGTTTTCGGGCACTGAAGCTTTCTTT,CASREFSGTEAFF
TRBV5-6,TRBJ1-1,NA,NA,TGTGCCAGCAGCTTCTCCAGGGTTAAAGCTTTCTTT,CASSFSRVKAFF
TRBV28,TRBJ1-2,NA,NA,TGTGCCAGCAGTTATGCCCTAGGGGTCTACGGCTACACCTTC,CASSYALGVYGYTF